Listed here is a single TCR beta chain. This clone appeared once. There is no known antigen for this receptor. No much larger clone is present one base from it, and per-base qualities are unavailable. These data originate in a study of long-term antiretroviral therapy in people with HIV (dated by TCRdb to 2021 to 2024). General notes on the study: The earliest samples were collected roughly a decade before the 2015 WHO recommendation for immediate ART, at a time when ART was usually postponed until CD4 counts fell. Whether ART initiation and durable HIV suppression were associated with changes in peripheral blood TRB repertoire composition and diversity was tested in a retrospective serial study. From fewer than 35 adults with confirmed HIV infection, the cohort provided under 200 cryopreserved PBMC samples, gathered serially across a mean of around six years (range 1-12). Among the 30 or so participants with HIV, ten to twelve were female. No cross-contamination during QIAcube processing was seen in test extractions of a monoclonal T-cell line run alongside 30 to 35 polyclonal samples. Overall study outcomes, separate from this receptor: Inferences about post-ART repertoire changes were limited because no data were available on ART adherence, viral resistance or therapy changes. Narrower CDR3 length ranges were observed in HIV repertoires than in controls, and an antigen-experienced repertoire with only a slight naive shift after ART was suggested by the network structure. Samples dated from the mid-2000s to the late 2010s, and the ART regimens used may be less effective than current ones. Limited PBMC availability meant only the TCR beta chain was sequenced, without alpha chain pairing. Because cell numbers in pre-ART samples were limited, unsorted PBMC were profiled instead of sorted CD4+ and CD8+ T cells. ART initiation was associated with a significant increase in TRB diversity, but diversity stayed significantly below transplant donor controls even after long-term ART. Expanded TRB clones identified before ART initiation dominated the repertoire at all time points, although this dominance fluctuated and declined in many PLHIV after ART.

V loses 3 bases, J loses 4 bases, and the germline ends lie 6 bases apart. Sequences LNHDA (CDR1) and SQIVND (CDR2) are obtained from the germline V gene (reference sequence). The CDR3 contains 13 residues, cysteine and phenylalanine counted. Only the CDR3 DNA is retained, 39 bases long and in frame from the first base. To be included, a participant needed at least one PBMC sample from before ART initiation plus at least two post-ART samples. All participants with HIV were treated in the United States of America. Before DNA extraction, cryopreserved samples containing about 0.9-10 million PBMC were thawed and washed. At the time of the earliest PBMC sample, participants with HIV were aged between about 23 and 55 years. Per participant, PBMC samples came from 1-4 timepoints prior to ART initiation and 2-8 timepoints following ART initiation, for a median of 7 samples. For every participant, serial HIV viral load, CD4+ T-cell count, ART history and demographic data were obtained. Genomic DNA was extracted from unsorted PBMC with a Qiagen kit on a QIAcube, with processing performed in batches of 12 samples.

Sequencing of the TRB variable region was done with the immunoSEQ hsTCRB v3.0 assay at survey level resolution. The targeted TRB sequencing depth was about 40,000-55,000 T-cell genomes per sample. Pooled TRB libraries were sequenced on an Illumina MiSeq with a v3 150-cycle kit. On the authors' methods: Repertoire analysis was run in R within a reproducible Nextflow workflow that covered QC, data transformation and analysis. LymphoSeq2, an R package for exploring AIRR-Seq data, was used to implement the custom analyses. A handful of samples that produced fewer than 5000 total TRB sequences were removed, so 150 to 200 HIV repertoires were analyzed. Among the approximately 190 retained HIV repertoires, 55 to 60 were collected before ART initiation and some 130 after ART initiation. Repertoires were downsampled to 5000 TRB nucleotide sequences, with summary statistics averaged over 100 downsampling iterations. The analysis kept only TRB sequences whose CDR3 regions were at least seven amino acids long. Diversity was measured with a Shannon entropy-derived clonality score and the Gini coefficient. Repertoire networks linked the top 5000 CDR3 amino acid sequences whenever two sequences differed by an edit distance of one. GLIPH2 predicted antigen specificity groups and MHC restriction for TRB CDR3 amino acid sequences. To flag known associations with CMV, EBV, HIV or tissue antigens, CDR3 amino acid sequences were compared against VDJdb and McPAS-TCR. Pre-ART, post-ART and control groups were compared with Wilcoxon signed-rank tests and Holm-Bonferroni correction. The table was pulled from immuneACCESS by TCRdb, which kept in-frame rearrangements only. Such tables lose some clones; where checked, under half of the loss comes from unresolved V genes, and the rest has no known cause. That table supplies the V and J calls and clone size; D and trimming were determined from the DNA. This sample holds 30,000 to 45,000 clones; 75% to 85% were observed only once. Clones ranked in the top ten supply under 6.5% of the sample.

This TCR was sampled from a man aged 25 to 40 with HIV. The sequence joins TRBV19 to TRBJ1-4; the D gene lacks a confident call. This specimen consisted of unsorted PBMCs, obtained 3.4 years after starting antiretroviral therapy. The encoded CDR3 is CASSITDNEKLFF. The sequenced DNA is TGTGCCAGTAGTATCACAGATAATGAAAAACTGTTTTTT.